The clone carrying this TCR beta chain appeared once. This specimen belongs to a study of blood T cell repertoires in COVID-19. The data were produced by immunoSEQ multiplex PCR, yet TCRdb's version contains in-frame clones alone and is incomplete. The sample holds 350,000 to 450,000 clones, around 85% seen once. Germline V CDR1 and CDR2: MNHEY, SVGAGI. V was pared by 7 bases and J by 2 bases, with 5 bases of the junction left unmatched. The CDR3 consists of 14 residues. The sequenced sample consisted of peripheral blood. The chain uses TRBV6-5 and TRBJ1-5; 7 bases are a match to TRBD1. The source is a young woman with acute or convalescent COVID-19. CDR3 loop: CASIIDRGNQPQHF. CDR3 nucleotides: TGTGCCAGCATTATAGACAGGGGCAATCAGCCCCAGCATTTT.